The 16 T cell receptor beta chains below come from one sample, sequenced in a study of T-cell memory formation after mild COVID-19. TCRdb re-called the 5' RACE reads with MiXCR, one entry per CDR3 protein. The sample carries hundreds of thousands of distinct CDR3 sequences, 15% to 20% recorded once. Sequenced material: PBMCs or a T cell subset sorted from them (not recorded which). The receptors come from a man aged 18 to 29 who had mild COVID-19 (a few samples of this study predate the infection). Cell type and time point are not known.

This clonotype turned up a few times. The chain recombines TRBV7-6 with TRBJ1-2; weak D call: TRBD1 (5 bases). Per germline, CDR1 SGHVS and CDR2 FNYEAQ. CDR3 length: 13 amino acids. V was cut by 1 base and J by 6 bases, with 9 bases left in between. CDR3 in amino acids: CASSLERGDGYTF. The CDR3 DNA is TGTGCCAGCAGCTTAGAGCGGGGGGATGGCTACACCTTC.

The CDR3 sequence is CASSPFGSASSYEQYF. CDR3 DNA: TGTGCCAGCAGCCCCTTCGGATCAGCCAGCTCCTACGAGCAGTACTTC. The rearrangement uses TRBV5-6 and TRBJ2-7; unclear D gene. V was clipped by 4 bases and J by 0 bases, with 17 bases between them. This CDR3 has 16 amino acids. In germline, CDR1 is SGHDT, CDR2 YYEEEE.

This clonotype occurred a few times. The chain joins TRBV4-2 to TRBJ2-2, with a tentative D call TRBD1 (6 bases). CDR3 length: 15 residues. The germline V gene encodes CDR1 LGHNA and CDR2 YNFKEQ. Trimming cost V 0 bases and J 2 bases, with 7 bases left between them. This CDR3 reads CASSQEGHNTGELFF. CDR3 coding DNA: TGTGCCAGCAGCCAAGAGGGACATAACACCGGGGAGCTGTTTTTT.

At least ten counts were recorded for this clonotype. The CDR3 DNA follows: TGTGCCACCGCGACAGAAGCCAAAAACATTCAGTACTTC. It translates to CATATEAKNIQYF. The chain couples TRBV10-3 to TRBJ2-4; maybe TRBD1 (5 bases). Trimming pared 10 bases from V and 0 bases from J, leaving 10 bases between. CDR3 size: 13 residues. Germline CDR1 is ENHRY and CDR2 is SYGVKD.

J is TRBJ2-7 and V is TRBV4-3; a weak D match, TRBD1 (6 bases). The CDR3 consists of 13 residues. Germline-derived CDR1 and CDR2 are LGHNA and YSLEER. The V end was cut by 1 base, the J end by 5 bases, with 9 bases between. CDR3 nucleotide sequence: TGCGCCAGCAGCCAAGGGGGGCCAAACGAGCAGTACTTC. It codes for CASSQGGPNEQYF.

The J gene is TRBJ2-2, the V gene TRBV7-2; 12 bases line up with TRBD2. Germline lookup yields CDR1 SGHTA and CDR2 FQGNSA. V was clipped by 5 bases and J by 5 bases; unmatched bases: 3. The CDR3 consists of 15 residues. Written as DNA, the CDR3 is TGTGCCAGCAGCGCCCTAGCGGGAGGGACCGGGGAGCTGTTTTTT. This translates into CASSALAGGTGELFF.

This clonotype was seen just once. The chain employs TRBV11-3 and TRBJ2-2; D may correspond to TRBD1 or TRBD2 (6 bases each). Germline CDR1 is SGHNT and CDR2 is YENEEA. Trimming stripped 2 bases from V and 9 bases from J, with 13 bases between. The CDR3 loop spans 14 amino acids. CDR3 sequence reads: CASSLHREARELFF. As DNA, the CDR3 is TGTGCCAGCAGCTTACACAGGGAGGCCAGGGAGCTGTTTTTT.

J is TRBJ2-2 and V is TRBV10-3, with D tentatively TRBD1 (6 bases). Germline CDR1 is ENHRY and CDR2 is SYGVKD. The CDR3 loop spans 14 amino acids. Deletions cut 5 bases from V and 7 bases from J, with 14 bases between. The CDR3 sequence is CAISRTESSGELFF. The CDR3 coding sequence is TGTGCCATCAGTCGGACAGAATCCAGCGGGGAGCTGTTTTTT.

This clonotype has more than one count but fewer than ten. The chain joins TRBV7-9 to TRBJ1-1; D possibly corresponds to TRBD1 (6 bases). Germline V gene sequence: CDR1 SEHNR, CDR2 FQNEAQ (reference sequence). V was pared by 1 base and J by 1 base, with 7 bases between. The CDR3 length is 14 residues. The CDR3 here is CASSLGTENTEAFF. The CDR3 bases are TGTGCCAGCAGCTTAGGGACAGAGAACACTGAAGCTTTCTTT.

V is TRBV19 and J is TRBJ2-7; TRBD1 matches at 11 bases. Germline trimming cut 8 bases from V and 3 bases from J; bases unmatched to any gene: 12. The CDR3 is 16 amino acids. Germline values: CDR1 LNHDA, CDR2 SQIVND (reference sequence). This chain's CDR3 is CASATIGTGGNYEQYF. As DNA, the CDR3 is TGTGCCAGTGCCACAATTGGGACAGGGGGAAACTACGAGCAGTACTTC.

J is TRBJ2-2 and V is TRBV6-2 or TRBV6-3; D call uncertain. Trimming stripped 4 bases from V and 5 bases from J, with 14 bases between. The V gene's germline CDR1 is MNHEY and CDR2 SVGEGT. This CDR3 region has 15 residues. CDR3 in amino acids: CASSSQTRATGELFF. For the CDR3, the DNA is TGTGCCAGCAGTTCGCAGACCAGAGCAACCGGGGAGCTGTTTTTT.

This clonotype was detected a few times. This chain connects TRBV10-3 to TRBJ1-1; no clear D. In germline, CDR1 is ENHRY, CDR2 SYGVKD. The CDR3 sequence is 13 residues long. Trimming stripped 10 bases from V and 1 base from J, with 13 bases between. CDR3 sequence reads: CATHSGGNTEAFF. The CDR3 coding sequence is TGTGCCACCCATTCGGGCGGGAACACTGAAGCTTTCTTT.

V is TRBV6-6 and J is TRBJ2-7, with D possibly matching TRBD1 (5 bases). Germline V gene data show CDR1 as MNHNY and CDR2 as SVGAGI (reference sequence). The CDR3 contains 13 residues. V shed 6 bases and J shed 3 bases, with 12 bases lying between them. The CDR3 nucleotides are TGTGCCAGCAGACACAACCAGGGCTACGAGCAGTACGTC. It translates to CASRHNQGYEQYV.

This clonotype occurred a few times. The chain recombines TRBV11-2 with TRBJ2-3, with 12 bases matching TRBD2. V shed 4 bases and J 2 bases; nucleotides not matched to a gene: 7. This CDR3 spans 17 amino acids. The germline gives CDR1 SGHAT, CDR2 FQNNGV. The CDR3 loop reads CASSSLTSGGPTDTQYF. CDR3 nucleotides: TGTGCCAGCAGCTCCCTAACTAGCGGGGGGCCCACAGATACGCAGTATTTT.

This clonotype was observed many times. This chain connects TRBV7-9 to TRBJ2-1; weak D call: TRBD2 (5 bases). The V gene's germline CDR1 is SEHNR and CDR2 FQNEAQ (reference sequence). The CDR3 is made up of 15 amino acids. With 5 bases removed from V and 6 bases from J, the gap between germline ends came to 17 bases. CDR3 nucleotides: TGTGCCAGCAGCGAGGTGGCTAGCTTACTCAATGAGCAGTTCTTC. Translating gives CASSEVASLLNEQFF.

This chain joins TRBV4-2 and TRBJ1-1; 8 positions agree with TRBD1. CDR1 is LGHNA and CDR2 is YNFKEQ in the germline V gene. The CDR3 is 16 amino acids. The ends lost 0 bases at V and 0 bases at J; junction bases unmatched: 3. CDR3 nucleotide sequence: TGTGCCAGCAGCCAAGATACAGGGGGGGTGAACACTGAAGCTTTCTTT. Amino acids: CASSQDTGGVNTEAFF.